This T cell receptor (beta chain) was identified in a study of T cells in Graves' hyperthyroidism and ophthalmopathy. It was RNA transcripts that yielded the amplified TCR beta CDR3 regions. The TCR CDR3 first-round RT-PCR relied on the HTBI primer set. TCRdb analysed the multiplex PCR reads with MiXCR anew, one entry per CDR3 protein. Of some 500,000 distinct CDR3 sequences in the sample, approximately 14% were seen once. V was shortened by 10 bases and J by 0 bases, with 15 bases between the two germline ends. This CDR3 comprises 14 residues. Germline V gene sequence: CDR1 LNHDA, CDR2 SQIVND (reference sequence). Whole-study findings and limits: In validation, the model predicted ophthalmopathy. These predictions came a median approximately 5.9 months before onset. Most thyroid clonotypes that were expanded above 0.001 also turned up in blood. Separation of ophthalmopathy from stable hyperthyroidism was achieved by a 13 V-J model.

Uncontrolled infection, other autoimmune disease, pregnancy or lactation excluded patients. This clonotype was counted at least ten times. Antigen specificity is unknown. Sequencing was carried out using blood. The chain joins TRBV19 to TRBJ2-5; D is perhaps TRBD1 or TRBD2 (5 bases each). The clonotype originates from a woman aged 18-30 years with Graves' hyperthyroidism. CDR3 sequence reads: CATCGDQYQETQYF. In DNA, the CDR3 is TGTGCCACCTGTGGGGACCAGTACCAAGAGACCCAGTACTTC.